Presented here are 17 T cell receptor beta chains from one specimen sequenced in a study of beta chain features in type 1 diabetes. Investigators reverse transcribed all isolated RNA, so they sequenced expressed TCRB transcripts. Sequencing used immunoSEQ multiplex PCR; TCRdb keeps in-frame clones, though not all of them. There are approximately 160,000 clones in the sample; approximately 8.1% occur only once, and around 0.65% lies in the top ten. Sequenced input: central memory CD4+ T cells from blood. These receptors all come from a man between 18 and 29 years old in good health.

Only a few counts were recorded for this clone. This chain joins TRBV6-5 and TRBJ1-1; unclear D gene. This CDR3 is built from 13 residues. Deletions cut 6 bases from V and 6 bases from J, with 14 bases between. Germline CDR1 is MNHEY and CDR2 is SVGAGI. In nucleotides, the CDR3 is TGTGCCAGCAGGACCCACGGGGATTCTGAAGCTTTCTTT. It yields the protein CASRTHGDSEAFF.

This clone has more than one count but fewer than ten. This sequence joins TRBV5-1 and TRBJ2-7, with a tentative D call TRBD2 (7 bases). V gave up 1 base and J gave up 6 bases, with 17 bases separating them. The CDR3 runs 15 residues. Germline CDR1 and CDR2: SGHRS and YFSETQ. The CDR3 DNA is TGCGCCAGCAGCTTGTCATCCGGGGGGCTCGGCGAGCAGTACTTC. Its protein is CASSLSSGGLGEQYF.

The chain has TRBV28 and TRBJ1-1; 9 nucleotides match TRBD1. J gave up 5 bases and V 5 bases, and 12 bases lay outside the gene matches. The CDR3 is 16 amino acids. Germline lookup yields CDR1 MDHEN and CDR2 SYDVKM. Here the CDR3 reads CASSIYTGGRWTEAFF. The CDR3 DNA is TGTGCCAGCAGTATATATACAGGGGGCCGATGGACTGAAGCTTTCTTT.

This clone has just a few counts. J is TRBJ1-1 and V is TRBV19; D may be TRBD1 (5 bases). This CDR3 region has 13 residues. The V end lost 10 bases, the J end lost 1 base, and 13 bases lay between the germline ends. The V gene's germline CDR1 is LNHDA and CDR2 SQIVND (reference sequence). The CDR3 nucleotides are TGTGCCACCTTGGCAGGGAAGAACACTGAAGCTTTCTTT. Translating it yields CATLAGKNTEAFF.

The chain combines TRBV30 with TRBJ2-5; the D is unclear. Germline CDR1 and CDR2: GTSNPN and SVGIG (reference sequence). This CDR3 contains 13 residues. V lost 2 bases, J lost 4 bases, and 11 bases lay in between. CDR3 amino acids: CAWSRRVGETQYF. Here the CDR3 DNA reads TGTGCCTGGAGTAGACGGGTGGGAGAGACCCAGTACTTC.

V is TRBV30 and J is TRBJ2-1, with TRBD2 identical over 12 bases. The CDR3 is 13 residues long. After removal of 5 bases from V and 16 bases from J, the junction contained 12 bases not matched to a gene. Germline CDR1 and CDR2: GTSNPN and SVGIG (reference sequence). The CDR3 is CAWGRALAGGQFF. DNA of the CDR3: TGTGCCTGGGGGAGGGCACTAGCGGGAGGCCAATTCTTC.

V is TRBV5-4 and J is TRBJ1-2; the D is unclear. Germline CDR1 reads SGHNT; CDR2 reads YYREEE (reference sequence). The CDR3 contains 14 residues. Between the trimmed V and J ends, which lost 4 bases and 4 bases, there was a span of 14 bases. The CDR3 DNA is TGTGCCAGCAGCCGCCCCGGCGAGGGCTATGGCTACACCTTC. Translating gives CASSRPGEGYGYTF.

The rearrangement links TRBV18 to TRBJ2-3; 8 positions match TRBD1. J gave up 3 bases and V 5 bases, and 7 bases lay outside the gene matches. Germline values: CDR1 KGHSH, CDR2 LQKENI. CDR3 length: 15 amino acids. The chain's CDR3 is CASSTGQVRTDTQYF. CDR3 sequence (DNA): TGTGCCAGCTCAACGGGACAGGTTAGGACAGATACGCAGTATTTT.

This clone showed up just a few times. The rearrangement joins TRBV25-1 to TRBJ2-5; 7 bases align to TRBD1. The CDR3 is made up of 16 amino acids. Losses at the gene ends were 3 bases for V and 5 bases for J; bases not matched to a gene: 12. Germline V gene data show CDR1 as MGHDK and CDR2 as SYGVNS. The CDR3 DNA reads TGTGCCAGCAGTGACCCACTCAAAGGGGGCTGGGAGACCCAGTACTTC. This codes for CASSDPLKGGWETQYF.

Here the CDR3 DNA reads TGTGCCAGCAGCTTTGTGGGGGGGCAAGAGACCCAGTACTTC. Its translation: CASSFVGGQETQYF. The chain carries TRBV5-6 and TRBJ2-5; 7 bases map to TRBD2. Per the germline V gene, CDR1 is SGHDT and CDR2 is YYEEEE. The junction had 3 bases not matched to a gene; V was cut back by 2 bases and J by 2 bases. This CDR3 has 14 residues.

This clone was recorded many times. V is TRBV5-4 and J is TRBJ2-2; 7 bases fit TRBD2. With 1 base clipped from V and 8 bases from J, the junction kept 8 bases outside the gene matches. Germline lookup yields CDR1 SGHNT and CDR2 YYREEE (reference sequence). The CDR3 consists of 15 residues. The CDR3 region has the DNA TGTGCCAGCAGCTTGACCCTCCGCGGGGGAGGGGAGCTGTTTTTT. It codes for CASSLTLRGGGELFF.

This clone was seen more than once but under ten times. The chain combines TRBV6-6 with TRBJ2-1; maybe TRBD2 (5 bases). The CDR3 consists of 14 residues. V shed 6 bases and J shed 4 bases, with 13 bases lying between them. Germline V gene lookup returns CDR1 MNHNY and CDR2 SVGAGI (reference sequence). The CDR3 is CASSFASTYNEQFF. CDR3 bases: TGTGCCAGCAGCTTTGCTAGCACGTACAATGAGCAGTTCTTC.

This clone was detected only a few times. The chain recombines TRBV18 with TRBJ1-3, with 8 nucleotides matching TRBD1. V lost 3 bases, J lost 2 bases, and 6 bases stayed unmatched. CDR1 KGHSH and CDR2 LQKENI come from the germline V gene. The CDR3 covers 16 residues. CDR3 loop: CASSPRPGQAGNTIYF. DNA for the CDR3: TGTGCCAGCTCACCGAGACCGGGACAGGCTGGAAACACCATATATTTT. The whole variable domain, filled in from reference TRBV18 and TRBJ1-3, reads NAGVMQNPRHLVRRRGQEARLRCSPMKGHSHVYWYRQLPEEGLKFMVYLQKENIIDESGMPKERFSAEFPKEGPSILRIQQVVRGDSAAYFCASSPRPGQAGNTIYFGEGSWLTVV.

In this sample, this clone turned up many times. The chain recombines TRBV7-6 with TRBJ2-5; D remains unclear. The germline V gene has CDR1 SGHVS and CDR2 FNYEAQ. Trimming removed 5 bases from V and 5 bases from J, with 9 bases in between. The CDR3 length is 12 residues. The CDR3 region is CASSQALETQYF. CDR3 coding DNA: TGTGCCAGCAGCCAAGCACTTGAGACCCAGTACTTC.

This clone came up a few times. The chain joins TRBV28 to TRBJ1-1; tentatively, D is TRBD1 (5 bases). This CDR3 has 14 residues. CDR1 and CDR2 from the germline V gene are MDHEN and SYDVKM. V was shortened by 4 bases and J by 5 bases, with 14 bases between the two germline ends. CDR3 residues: CASSYRPIATEAFF. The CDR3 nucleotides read TGTGCCAGCAGTTACAGGCCGATCGCTACTGAAGCTTTCTTT.

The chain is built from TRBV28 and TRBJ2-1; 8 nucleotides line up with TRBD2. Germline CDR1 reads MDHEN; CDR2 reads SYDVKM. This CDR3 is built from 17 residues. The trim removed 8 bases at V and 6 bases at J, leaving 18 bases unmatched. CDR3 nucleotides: TGTGCCAGCCGGAATACCGGGGGGGCCATTACCCTCAATGAGCAGTTCTTC. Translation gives CASRNTGGAITLNEQFF.

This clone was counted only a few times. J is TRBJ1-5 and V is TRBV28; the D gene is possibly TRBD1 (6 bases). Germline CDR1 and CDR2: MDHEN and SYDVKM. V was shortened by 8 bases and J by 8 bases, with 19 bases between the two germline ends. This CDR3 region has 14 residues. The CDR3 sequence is CASRTALYREPQHF. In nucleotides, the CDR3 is TGTGCCAGCCGGACAGCCCTCTACCGGGAGCCCCAGCATTTT.